Listed below are T cell receptor beta chains from one sample, sequenced in a study of sequential checkpoint blockade in melanoma. Data came from immunoSEQ multiplex PCR; TCRdb stores just in-frame clones and leaves some out. The data show 15,000 to 20,000 clones, with 55% to 70% seen just once and approximately 19% held by the top ten. The sequenced sample was CD8+ T cells sorted from blood (inferred from file names), obtained from a patient given nivolumab and ipilimumab in sequence. These receptors originate from a human donor with melanoma. Each CDR3 is given without its conserved first and last residue.

TRBJ2-7 TRBV7-9 ASSSGRTYEQY
TRBJ2-1 TRBV9 ASGLDRGDNEQF
TRBJ2-1 TRBV10-3 ASSESTGVNEQF
TRBJ2-1 TRBV5-4 ASSSRILAEQF
TRBJ1-5 TRBV30 AWSVRAGVQPQH
TRBJ1-4 TRBV4-1 ASSSVVATNEKLF
TRBJ2-7 TRBV14 ASSQGQGPEQY
TRBJ1-1 TRBV4-2 ASSQHRQGLGNTEAF
TRBJ1-2 TRBV9 ASSVSRAGGYT
TRBJ2-2 TRBV7-9 ASSFGTGFVRTNTGELF
TRBJ2-6 TRBV27 ASSLMPGVYSGANVLT
TRBJ2-7 TRBV5-1 ASTRGGNYEQY
TRBJ2-7 TRBV4-3 ASSQQHTGTYEQY
TRBJ2-2 TRBV13 ASSLVNTGELF
TRBJ1-1 TRBV7-9 ATSGTGGFTEAF
TRBJ1-2 TRBV9 ASSVAPTSPGGYT
TRBJ1-1 TRBV5-4 ASSLDGKKAEAF
. TRBV5-8 ASSWTVPGEQY